This is a list of T cell receptor beta chains from one sample in a study of cytomegalovirus exposure and HLA in healthy donors. Clones were sequenced by immunoSEQ multiplex PCR, and TCRdb holds only the in-frame ones, with some missing. The profile shows 95,000 to 150,000 clones, approximately 81% of them singletons. The sample consisted of PBMCs. The receptors come from a woman aged 30 to 39 in good health and CMV-seronegative. CDR3s include the opening cysteine and the closing phenylalanine or tryptophan. A D gene is named only where the DNA matches it firmly. A clone size is listed for some rows: how often the clone was seen (once, few, many), or a class if it is expanded.

j_call clone_size v_call d_call cdr3_aa cdr3_nt
TRBJ1-1 . TRBV7-6 TRBD1 CASRLTGEKNTEAFF TGTGCCAGCAGGCTGACAGGGGAGAAGAACACTGAAGCTTTCTTT
TRBJ2-5 . TRBV9 . CASTRLGSGETQYF TGTGCCAGCACCAGACTAGGTAGTGGCGAGACCCAGTACTTC
TRBJ2-2 . TRBV6-1 TRBD2 CASSVIASGGARTGELFF TGTGCCAGCAGTGTAATCGCTAGCGGGGGGGCCAGGACCGGGGAGCTGTTTTTT
TRBJ2-6 . TRBV12-5 TRBD1 CASGFRTGVLSGANVLTF TGTGCTAGTGGTTTTAGGACAGGCGTCCTCTCTGGGGCCAACGTCCTGACTTTC
TRBJ2-2 . TRBV5-1 TRBD2 CASSPASGGAPGELFF TGCGCCAGCAGCCCCGCTAGCGGGGGGGCCCCCGGGGAGCTGTTTTTT
TRBJ1-2 . TRBV25-1 . CASSPRHLRGFYGYTF TGTGCCAGCAGTCCCCGTCACTTAAGGGGTTTCTATGGCTACACCTTC
TRBJ2-2 . TRBV29-1 . CSVCLDRSRDTGELFF TGCAGCGTTTGTTTGGATCGCTCCAGGGACACCGGGGAGCTGTTTTTT
TRBJ1-6 . TRBV7-9 . CASSLYSGAAYNSPLHF TGTGCCAGCAGCTTATACTCAGGGGCGGCCTATAATTCACCCCTCCACTTT
TRBJ2-2 . TRBV5-6 TRBD1 CASSSGTGGTGELFF TGTGCCAGCAGCTCCGGGACAGGGGGCACCGGGGAGCTGTTTTTT
TRBJ2-5 . TRBV7-9 TRBD2 CASSAGPSGGAETQYF TGTGCCAGCAGCGCCGGTCCTAGCGGGGGTGCAGAGACCCAGTACTTC
TRBJ1-4 once TRBV6-5 TRBD1 CASRRQGREKLFF TGTGCCAGCAGACGACAGGGCCGGGAAAAACTGTTTTTT
TRBJ2-1 . TRBV5-4 TRBD2 CASSPEPGLAGLDEQFF TGTGCCAGCAGCCCGGAACCGGGACTAGCTGGTCTAGATGAGCAGTTCTTC
TRBJ2-7 . TRBV25-1 TRBD2 CASSEFSGGAYEQYF TGTGCCAGCAGTGAATTTTCGGGAGGGGCCTACGAGCAGTACTTC
TRBJ2-5 . TRBV7-2 . CASSLEWGRETQYF TGTGCCAGCAGCTTGGAGTGGGGGCGGGAGACCCAGTACTTC
TRBJ2-7 . TRBV4-2 TRBD2 CASSPSSGGLGEQYF TGTGCCAGCAGCCCTTCCTCGGGGGGGCTGGGCGAGCAGTACTTC
TRBJ1-2 . TRBV30 TRBD1 CAWGPDRGYTF TGTGCCTGGGGACCGGACAGGGGCTACACCTTC
TRBJ1-1 . TRBV7-2 TRBD1 CASSTRTGLNTEAFF TGTGCCAGCAGCACCCGGACAGGGTTGAACACTGAAGCTTTCTTT
TRBJ1-4 . TRBV7-8 . CASTTSSGATNEKLFF TGTGCCAGCACCACGTCCTCCGGTGCAACTAATGAAAAACTGTTTTTT
TRBJ2-5 . TRBV2 TRBD1 CASRNGQGSQETQYF TGTGCCAGCAGGAATGGACAGGGTTCCCAAGAGACCCAGTACTTC
TRBJ2-3 . TRBV9 TRBD1 CASSQGQGASTDTQYF TGTGCCAGCAGCCAAGGACAGGGGGCAAGCACAGATACGCAGTATTTT
TRBJ1-6 . TRBV28 . CASSLPQVTLHF TGTGCCAGCAGTTTACCCCAGGTTACCCTCCACTTT
TRBJ2-6 . TRBV19 . CASSPRGAGANVLTF TGTGCCAGTAGTCCCCGGGGGGCCGGGGCCAACGTCCTGACTTTC
TRBJ1-2 . TRBV18 . CASSPTGGDGYTF TGTGCCAGCTCACCCACGGGGGGAGATGGCTACACCTTC
TRBJ1-3 . TRBV27 . CASSPASGSSGNTIYF TGTGCCAGCAGCCCGGCCTCAGGTTCCTCTGGAAACACCATATATTTT
TRBJ1-1 . TRBV18 . CASSPGRSAGNTEAFF TGTGCCAGCTCACCAGGAAGATCTGCGGGGAACACTGAAGCTTTCTTT
TRBJ1-4 . TRBV6-5 . CASTAGPNEKLFF TGTGCCAGCACGGCAGGCCCTAATGAAAAACTGTTTTTT
TRBJ2-7 . TRBV13 TRBD2 CASRGGTYEQYF TGTGCCAGCCGGGGGGGAACCTACGAGCAGTACTTC
TRBJ1-6 once TRBV6-6 TRBD1 CASTTGINSPLHF TGTGCCAGCACGACAGGGATCAATTCACCCCTCCACTTT
TRBJ1-2 . TRBV6-5 . CASSLVVRIYGYTF TGTGCCAGCAGTTTGGTGGTGAGGATCTATGGCTACACCTTC
TRBJ2-7 . TRBV6-6 TRBD1 CASSSRDRSYEQYF TGTGCCAGCAGTTCACGGGACAGGAGCTACGAGCAGTACTTC
TRBJ1-6 . TRBV6-1 . CASSVPGRRSPLHF TGTGCCAGCAGTGTCCCAGGGAGGAGGTCACCCCTCCACTTT
TRBJ2-1 . TRBV11-2 TRBD1 CASSHSGSGTASYNEQFF TGTGCCAGCAGCCACTCGGGTTCCGGGACAGCTTCCTACAATGAGCAGTTCTTC
TRBJ1-2 . TRBV5-6 . CASSLSGGSRILNYGYTF TGTGCCAGCAGCCTCTCCGGGGGTAGTCGAATTCTTAACTATGGCTACACCTTC
TRBJ2-1 . TRBV7-2 TRBD2 CASSLGAGAYNEQFF TGTGCCAGCAGCTTAGGAGCGGGGGCCTACAATGAGCAGTTCTTC
TRBJ2-3 once TRBV7-9 TRBD2 CASSLALAGGTDTQYF TGTGCCAGCAGCTTAGCCTTAGCGGGGGGCACAGATACGCAGTATTTT
TRBJ1-5 . TRBV6-4 . CASSAPVVTQPQHF TGTGCCAGCAGTGCGCCGGTGGTAACTCAGCCCCAGCATTTT
TRBJ2-3 . TRBV10-3 . CAISGRTDTQYF TGTGCCATCAGTGGTAGAACAGATACGCAGTATTTT
TRBJ2-1 . TRBV27 TRBD2 CASSLTAGDHNEQFF TGTGCCAGCAGTTTAACGGCGGGGGACCACAATGAGCAGTTCTTC
TRBJ2-7 . TRBV10-3 TRBD1 CAIADPRDRPMEQYF TGTGCCATCGCCGACCCAAGGGACAGACCGATGGAGCAGTACTTC
TRBJ2-2 . TRBV18 TRBD1 CASSRQGANTGELFF TGTGCCAGCTCACGACAGGGGGCGAACACCGGGGAGCTGTTTTTT
TRBJ1-1 . TRBV6-6 TRBD1 CASSYRQGKEAFF TGTGCCAGCAGTTATAGACAGGGAAAAGAAGCTTTCTTT
TRBJ2-2 . TRBV11-1 TRBD1 CASSYDRVEYGELFF TGTGCCAGCAGTTACGACAGGGTTGAGTACGGGGAGCTGTTTTTT
TRBJ2-7 . TRBV19 TRBD1 CASRDRNVYEQYF TGTGCCAGCCGGGACAGAAACGTCTACGAGCAGTACTTC
TRBJ2-7 . TRBV5-6 . CASSSRATYEQYF TGTGCCAGCAGCAGCAGGGCGACCTACGAGCAGTACTTC
TRBJ1-1 . TRBV30 . CAWSVGGDTEAFF TGTGCCTGGAGTGTGGGGGGGGACACTGAAGCTTTCTTT
TRBJ1-1 . TRBV5-1 . CASSPLGGQRNTEAFF TGCGCCAGCAGTCCTCTGGGGGGGCAGAGGAACACTGAAGCTTTCTTT
TRBJ2-7 once TRBV6-1 TRBD1 CASSGRDSLVHYEQYF TGTGCCAGCAGTGGAAGGGACAGTCTCGTCCACTACGAGCAGTACTTC
TRBJ1-1 . TRBV2 TRBD1 CASGTESMNTEAFF TGTGCCAGCGGGACAGAGAGTATGAACACTGAAGCTTTCTTT
TRBJ2-7 . TRBV6-1 TRBD1 CASRGTGRSYEQYF TGTGCCAGCAGAGGGACAGGGAGGTCCTACGAGCAGTACTTC
TRBJ1-5 . TRBV6-1 . CASSEARGPQHF TGTGCCAGCAGTGAAGCGCGGGGGCCCCAGCATTTT
TRBJ1-1 . TRBV7-2 . CASSLRGTGSNTEAFF TGTGCCAGCAGCTTACGGGGGACTGGTTCGAACACTGAAGCTTTCTTT
TRBJ2-2 . TRBV7-9 TRBD2 CASSRLSGGAIGELFF TGTGCCAGCAGCCGATTGAGCGGGGGGGCAATCGGGGAGCTGTTTTTT
TRBJ1-1 . TRBV2 . CASSEHPNTEAFF TGTGCCAGCAGTGAACATCCAAACACTGAAGCTTTCTTT
TRBJ2-3 . TRBV2 TRBD1 CAIETTGGSTDTQYF TGTGCCATCGAGACAACAGGGGGCTCCACAGATACGCAGTATTTT
TRBJ1-4 . TRBV18 TRBD1 CASSPGQGAGEKLFF TGTGCCAGCTCCCCGGGACAGGGGGCAGGTGAAAAACTGTTTTTT
TRBJ1-2 . TRBV19 . CASSMTAEGLSCTF TGTGCCAGTAGTATGACAGCAGAGGGACTATCGTGCACCTTC
TRBJ1-6 few TRBV25-1 . CASSEKLPGSSYNSPLHF TGTGCCAGCAGTGAGAAACTGCCAGGGTCCTCCTATAATTCACCCCTCCACTTT